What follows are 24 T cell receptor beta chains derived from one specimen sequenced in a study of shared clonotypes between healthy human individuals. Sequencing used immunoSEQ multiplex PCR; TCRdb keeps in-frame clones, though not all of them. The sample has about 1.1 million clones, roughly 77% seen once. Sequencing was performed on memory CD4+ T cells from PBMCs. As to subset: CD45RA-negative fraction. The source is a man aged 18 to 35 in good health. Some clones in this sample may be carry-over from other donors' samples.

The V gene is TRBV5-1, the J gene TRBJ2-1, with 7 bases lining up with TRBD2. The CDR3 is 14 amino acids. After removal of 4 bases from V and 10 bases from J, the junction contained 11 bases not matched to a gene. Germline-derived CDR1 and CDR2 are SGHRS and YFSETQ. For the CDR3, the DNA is TGCGCCAGCAGCGCAAGACTAAGGGAGGGGGAGCAGTTCTTC. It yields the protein CASSARLREGEQFF.

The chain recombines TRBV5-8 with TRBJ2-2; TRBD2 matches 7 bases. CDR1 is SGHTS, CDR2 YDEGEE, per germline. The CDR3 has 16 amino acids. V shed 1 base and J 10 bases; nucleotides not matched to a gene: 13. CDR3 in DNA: TGTGCCAGCAGCTTGAAGTTAGCGGGCGTATACAAGGAGCTGTTTTTT. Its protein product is CASSLKLAGVYKELFF.

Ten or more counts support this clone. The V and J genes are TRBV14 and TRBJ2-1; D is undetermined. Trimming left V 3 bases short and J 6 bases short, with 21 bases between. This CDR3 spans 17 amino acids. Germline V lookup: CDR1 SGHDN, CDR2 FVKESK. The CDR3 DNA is TGTGCCAGCAGCCAGAAGGAAGGCTGGTTGGGTGGCAATGAGCAGTTCTTC. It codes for CASSQKEGWLGGNEQFF. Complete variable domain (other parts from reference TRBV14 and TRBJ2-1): EAGVTQFPSHSVIEKGQTVTLRCDPISGHDNLYWYRRVMGKEIKFLLHFVKESKQDESGMPNNRFLAERTGGTYSTLKVQPAELEDSGVYFCASSQKEGWLGGNEQFFGPGTRLTVL.

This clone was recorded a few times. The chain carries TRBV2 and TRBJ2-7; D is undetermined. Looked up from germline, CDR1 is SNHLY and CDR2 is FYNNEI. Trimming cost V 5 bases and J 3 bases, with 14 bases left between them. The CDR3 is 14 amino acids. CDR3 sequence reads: CASSNPIRNYEQYF. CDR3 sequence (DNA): TGTGCCAGCAGTAACCCGATCAGAAACTACGAGCAGTACTTC.

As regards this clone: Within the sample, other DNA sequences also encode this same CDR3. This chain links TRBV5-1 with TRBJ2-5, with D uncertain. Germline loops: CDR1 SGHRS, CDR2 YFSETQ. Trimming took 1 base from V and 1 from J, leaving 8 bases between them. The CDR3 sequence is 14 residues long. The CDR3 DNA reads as TGCGCCAGCAGCTTGAATCGGCCCCAAGAGACCCAGTACTTC. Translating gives CASSLNRPQETQYF.

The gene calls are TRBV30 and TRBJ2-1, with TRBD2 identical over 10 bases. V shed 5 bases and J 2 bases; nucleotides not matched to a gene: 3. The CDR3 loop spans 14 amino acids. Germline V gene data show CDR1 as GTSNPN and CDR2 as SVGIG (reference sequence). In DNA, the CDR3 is TGTGCCTGGTGGACTAGCGGAGCCTACAATGAGCAGTTCTTC. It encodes CAWWTSGAYNEQFF.

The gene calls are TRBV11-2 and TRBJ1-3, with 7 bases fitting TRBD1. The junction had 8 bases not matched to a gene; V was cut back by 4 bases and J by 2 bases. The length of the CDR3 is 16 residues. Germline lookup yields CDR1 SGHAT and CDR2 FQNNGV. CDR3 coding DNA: TGTGCCAGCAGCTCCCAGACAGGGCTGGCTGGAAACACCATATATTTT. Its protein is CASSSQTGLAGNTIYF.

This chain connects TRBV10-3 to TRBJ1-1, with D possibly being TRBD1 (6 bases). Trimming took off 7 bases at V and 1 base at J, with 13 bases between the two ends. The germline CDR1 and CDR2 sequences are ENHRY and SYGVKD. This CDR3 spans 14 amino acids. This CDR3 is CAINRDTQNTEAFF. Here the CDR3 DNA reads TGTGCCATCAATCGGGACACACAGAACACTGAAGCTTTCTTT.

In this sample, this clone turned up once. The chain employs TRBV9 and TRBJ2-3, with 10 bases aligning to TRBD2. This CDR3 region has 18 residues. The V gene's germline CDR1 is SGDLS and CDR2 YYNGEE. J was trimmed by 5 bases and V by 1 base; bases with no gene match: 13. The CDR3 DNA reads TGTGCCAGCAGCGTACCCAGCGGGAGGGCCGTGGGTCGAGATACGCAGTATTTT. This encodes CASSVPSGRAVGRDTQYF.

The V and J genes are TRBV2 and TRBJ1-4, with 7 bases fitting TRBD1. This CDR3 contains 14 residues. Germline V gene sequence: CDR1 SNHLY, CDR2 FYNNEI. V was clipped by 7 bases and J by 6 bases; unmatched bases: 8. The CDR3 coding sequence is TGTGCCAGCAAGGGAGACAGGGCTGATGAAAAACTGTTTTTT. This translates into CASKGDRADEKLFF.

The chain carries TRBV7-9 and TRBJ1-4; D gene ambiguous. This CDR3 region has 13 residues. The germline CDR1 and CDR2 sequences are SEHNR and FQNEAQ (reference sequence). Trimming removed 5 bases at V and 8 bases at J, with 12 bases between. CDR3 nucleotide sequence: TGTGCCAGCAGCCTCCAAATGGGGGAAAAACTGTTTTTT. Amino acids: CASSLQMGEKLFF.

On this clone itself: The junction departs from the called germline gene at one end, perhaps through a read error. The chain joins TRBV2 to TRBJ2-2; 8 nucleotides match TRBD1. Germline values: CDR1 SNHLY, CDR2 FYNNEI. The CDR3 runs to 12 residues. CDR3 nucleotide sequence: TGCGGTGGACAGGGGAACACCGGGGAGCTGTTTTTT. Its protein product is CGGQGNTGELFF.

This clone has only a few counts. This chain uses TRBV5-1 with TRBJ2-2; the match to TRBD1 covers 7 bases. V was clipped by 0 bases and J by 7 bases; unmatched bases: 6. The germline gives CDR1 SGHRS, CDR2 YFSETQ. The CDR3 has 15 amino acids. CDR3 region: CASSLAEGAGGELFF. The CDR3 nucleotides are TGCGCCAGCAGCTTGGCCGAGGGGGCAGGCGGGGAGCTGTTTTTT.

The CDR3 region is CASSPDPLNGKLFF. The CDR3 DNA reads as TGCGCCAGCAGCCCCGACCCTTTAAACGGCAAGCTGTTTTTT. The gene calls are TRBV4-1 and TRBJ2-2; no reliable D call. This CDR3 has 14 residues. With 4 bases removed from V and 12 bases from J, the gap between germline ends came to 18 bases. Germline CDR1 is MGHRA and CDR2 is YSYEKL.

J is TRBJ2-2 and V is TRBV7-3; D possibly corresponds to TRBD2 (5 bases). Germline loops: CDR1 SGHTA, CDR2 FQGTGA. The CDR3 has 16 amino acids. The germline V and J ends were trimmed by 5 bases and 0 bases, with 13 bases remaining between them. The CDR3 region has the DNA TGTGCCAGCAGCCTCCAAGCGGCAACGAACACCGGGGAGCTGTTTTTT. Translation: CASSLQAATNTGELFF. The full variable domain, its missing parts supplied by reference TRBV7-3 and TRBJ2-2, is GAGVSQTPSNKVTEKGKYVELRCDPISGHTALYWYRQSLGQGPEFLIYFQGTGAADDSGLPNDRFFAVRPEGSVSTLKIQRTERGDSAVYLCASSLQAATNTGELFFGEGSRLTVL.

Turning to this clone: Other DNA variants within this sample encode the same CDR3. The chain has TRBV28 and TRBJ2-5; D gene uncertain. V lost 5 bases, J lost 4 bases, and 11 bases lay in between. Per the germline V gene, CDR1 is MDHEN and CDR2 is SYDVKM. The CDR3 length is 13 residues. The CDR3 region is CASSPPWGETQYF. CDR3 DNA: TGTGCCAGCAGTCCCCCCTGGGGAGAGACCCAGTACTTC.

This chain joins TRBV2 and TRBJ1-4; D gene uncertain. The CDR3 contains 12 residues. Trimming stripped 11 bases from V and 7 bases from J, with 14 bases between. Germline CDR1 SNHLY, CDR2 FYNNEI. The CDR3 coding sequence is TGTGCCTGCCAACAGATCGGTGAAAAACTGTTTTTT. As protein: CACQQIGEKLFF.

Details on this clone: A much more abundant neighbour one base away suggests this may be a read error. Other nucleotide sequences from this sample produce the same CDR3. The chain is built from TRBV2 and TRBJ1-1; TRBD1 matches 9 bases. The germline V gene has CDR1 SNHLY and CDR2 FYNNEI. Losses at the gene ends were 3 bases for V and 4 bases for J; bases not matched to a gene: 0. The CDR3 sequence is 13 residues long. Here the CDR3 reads CASSEDRGTEAFF. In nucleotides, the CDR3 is TGTGCCAGCAGTGAGGACAGGGGCACTGAAGCTTTCTTT.

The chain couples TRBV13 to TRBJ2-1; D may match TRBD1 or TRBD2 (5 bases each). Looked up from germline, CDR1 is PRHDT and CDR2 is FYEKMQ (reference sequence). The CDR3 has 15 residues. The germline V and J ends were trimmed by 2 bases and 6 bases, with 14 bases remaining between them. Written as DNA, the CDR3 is TGTGCCAGCAGCTTACAGAGGGGTCTGGGCAATGAGCAGTTCTTC. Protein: CASSLQRGLGNEQFF.

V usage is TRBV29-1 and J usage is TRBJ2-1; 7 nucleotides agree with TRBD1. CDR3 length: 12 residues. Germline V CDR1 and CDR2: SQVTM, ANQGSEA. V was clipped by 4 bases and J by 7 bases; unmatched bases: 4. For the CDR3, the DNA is TGCAGCGTTGCCAGGGGGAATAATGAGCAGTTCTTC. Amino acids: CSVARGNNEQFF.

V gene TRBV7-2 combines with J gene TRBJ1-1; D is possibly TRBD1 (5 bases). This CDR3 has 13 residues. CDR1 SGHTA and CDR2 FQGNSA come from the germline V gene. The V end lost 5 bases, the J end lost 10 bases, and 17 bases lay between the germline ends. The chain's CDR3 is CASSLRSGAPAFF. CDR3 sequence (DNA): TGTGCCAGCAGCCTGAGGTCCGGGGCCCCAGCTTTCTTT.

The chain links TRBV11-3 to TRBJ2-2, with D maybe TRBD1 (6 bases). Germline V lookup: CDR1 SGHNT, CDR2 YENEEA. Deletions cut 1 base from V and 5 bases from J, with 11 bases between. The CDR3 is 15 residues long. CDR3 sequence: CASSLGGRATGELFF. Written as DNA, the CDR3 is TGTGCCAGCAGCTTAGGGGGGCGGGCAACCGGGGAGCTGTTTTTT.

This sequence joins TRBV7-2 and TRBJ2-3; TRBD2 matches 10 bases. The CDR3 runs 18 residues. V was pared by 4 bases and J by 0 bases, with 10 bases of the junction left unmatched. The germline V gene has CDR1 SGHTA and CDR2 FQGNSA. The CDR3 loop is CASSSRFSTSGSTDTQYF. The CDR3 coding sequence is TGTGCCAGCAGCTCGAGGTTTTCGACTAGCGGGAGCACAGATACGCAGTATTTT.

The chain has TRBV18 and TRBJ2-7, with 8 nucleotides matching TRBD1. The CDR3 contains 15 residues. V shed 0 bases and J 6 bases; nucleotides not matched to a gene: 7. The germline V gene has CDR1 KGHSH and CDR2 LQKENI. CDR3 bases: TGTGCCAGCTCACCACCCGGGACAGGAGGGGTCGAGCAGTACTTC. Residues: CASSPPGTGGVEQYF.